The entry below gives a single TCR beta chain sequence along with its context. Assay used: immunoSEQ multiplex PCR; TCRdb lists only in-frame clones, some missing. The sample holds more than 200,000 clones, roughly 90% seen once. The data belong to a study of blood T cell repertoires in COVID-19. Study in general: Specimens from acute and convalescent COVID-19 originated in the United States, Italy and Spain. The cDNA or gDNA used as material had been derived from T cells, B-cell-depleted T cells, or PBMCs.

Germline V gene data show CDR1 as ENHRY and CDR2 as SYGVKD. Trimming at V came to 7 bases and at J to 4 bases, leaving 10 bases not matched to a gene. The CDR3 runs 15 residues. This chain joins TRBV10-3 and TRBJ2-3, with 8 bases fitting TRBD1. The sequence was collected from a woman aged 25-40 years with acute COVID-19. The sequenced sample consisted of PBMCs or T cells enriched from blood (not recorded which). Here the CDR3 reads CAITETGERADTQYF. In DNA, the CDR3 is TGTGCCATCACCGAGACAGGGGAAAGGGCAGATACGCAGTATTTT.